The subject of this entry is one TCR beta chain. The data originate from a study of blood T cell repertoires in COVID-19. This CDR3 has 15 amino acids. Germline loops: CDR1 MNHEY, CDR2 SMNVEV (reference sequence). This table comes from immunoSEQ multiplex PCR, and its TCRdb copy is limited to in-frame clones, with some not included. The sample lists hundreds of thousands of clones, about nine tenths seen once, with roughly 5.2% in the top ten. The chain joins TRBV27 to TRBJ2-1; D perhaps matches TRBD2 (7 bases). The receptor comes from a man aged 60 to 69 who had recovered from COVID-19. The material sequenced was PBMCs or T cells enriched from blood (not recorded which). CDR3 bases: TGTACCACGAATTCGGGGGGCGTCGCGATCAATGAGCAGTTCTTC. Its protein product is CTTNSGGVAINEQFF.